These T cell receptor beta chains were read from a single sample in a study of T cells in Graves' hyperthyroidism and ophthalmopathy. MiXCR, applied by TCRdb to the multiplex PCR reads, yields one record per CDR3 protein. The data contain roughly 280,000 distinct CDR3 sequences, more than 15% of them singletons. Sample: blood. These receptors were taken from a woman aged 60-75 years with Graves' ophthalmopathy. Each CDR3 is given with its conserved first and last residue. The D gene is left open where the match is weak. Clone size is stated in some rows and not others, as once, few, many or a class when expanded.

V gene	D gene	J gene	clone size	CDR3 protein	CDR3 DNA
TRBV7-2	TRBD1	TRBJ2-2	many	CASSRQGVTGELFF	TGTGCCAGCAGCCGACAGGGGGTCACCGGGGAGCTGTTTTTT
TRBV4-2	-	TRBJ1-2	-	CASSQPGEQFPTMEGYTF	TGTGCCAGCAGCCAACCGGGGGAGCAGTTCCCAACTATGGAGGGCTACACCTTC
TRBV28	TRBD1	TRBJ2-1	many	CASSPTDRVWIREQFF	TGTGCCAGCAGTCCCACCGACAGGGTGTGGATCCGGGAGCAGTTCTTC
TRBV7-9	TRBD1	TRBJ2-1	many	CASSGTGEGQFF	TGTGCCAGCAGCGGGACAGGGGAAGGGCAGTTCTTC
TRBV7-8	TRBD1	TRBJ2-7	-	CASSRNSGTGYEQYF	TGTGCCAGCAGCCGCAACTCCGGGACAGGCTACGAGCAGTACTTC
TRBV20-1	TRBD1	TRBJ1-2	-	CSASDRGSGYTF	TGCAGTGCTAGTGACAGGGGGAGTGGCTACACCTTC
TRBV6-2/TRBV6-3	-	TRBJ1-5	-	CASSSAGVLNQPQHF	TGTGCCAGCAGTTCGGCAGGGGTCCTGAATCAGCCCCAGCATTTT
TRBV6-2/TRBV6-3	-	TRBJ2-2	many	CASGQGNTGELFF	TGTGCCAGCGGGCAGGGGAACACCGGGGAGCTGTTTTTT
TRBV6-1	TRBD1	TRBJ2-7	-	CASGGTGAYEQYF	TGTGCCAGCGGTGGGACAGGGGCATACGAGCAGTACTTC
TRBV18	-	TRBJ2-7	-	CASSPPGHIYEQYF	TGTGCCAGCTCACCACCGGGACATATCTACGAGCAGTACTTC
TRBV20-1	TRBD2	TRBJ2-3	many	CSARPSGGSYTQYF	TGCAGTGCTAGACCTAGCGGGGGATCTTATACGCAGTATTTT
TRBV7-2	-	TRBJ1-5	-	CASSIDNQPQHF	TGTGCCAGCAGCATTGACAATCAGCCCCAGCATTTT
TRBV3-1	-	TRBJ1-1	many	CASSQDPRRNTEAFF	TGTGCCAGCAGCCAAGATCCACGGCGGAACACTGAAGCTTTCTTT
TRBV20-1	-	TRBJ1-2	-	CSASPGAYGYTF	TGCAGTGCTAGCCCCGGGGCCTATGGCTACACCTTC
TRBV6-2/TRBV6-3	-	TRBJ1-1	many	CASSRYLKDTEAFF	TGTGCCAGCAGTCGGTACCTAAAGGACACTGAAGCTTTCTTT
TRBV7-3	TRBD2	TRBJ2-1	many	CASSLRRESEQFF	TGTGCCAGCAGCTTACGGCGGGAGTCTGAGCAGTTCTTC
TRBV27	TRBD1	TRBJ2-2	-	CASSLIQGSYTGELFF	TGTGCCAGCAGTTTAATACAGGGGTCCTACACCGGGGAGCTGTTTTTT
TRBV19	TRBD1	TRBJ1-2	once	CASSPGGQASYGYTF	TGTGCCAGTAGTCCAGGGGGACAGGCGTCCTATGGCTACACCTTC
TRBV20-1	-	TRBJ2-5	-	CSARDLHSQETQYF	TGCAGTGCTAGAGATTTACACAGCCAAGAGACCCAGTACTTC
TRBV20-1	-	TRBJ1-2	many	CSARDTGQGPGYTF	TGCAGTGCTAGAGATACTGGGCAGGGCCCTGGCTACACCTTC
TRBV2	TRBD1	TRBJ2-3	-	CASSTGTGGMLDTQYF	TGTGCCAGCAGCACCGGGACAGGGGGCATGCTAGATACGCAGTATTTT
TRBV7-9	TRBD2	TRBJ2-7	-	CASSFFSGTSAEQYF	TGTGCCAGCAGCTTCTTTAGCGGGACGTCCGCCGAGCAGTACTTC
TRBV12-3/TRBV12-4	TRBD2	TRBJ2-7	many	CASSPSGAGGAYEQYF	TGTGCCAGCAGTCCCTCAGGAGCGGGGGGTGCCTACGAGCAGTACTTC
TRBV20-1	-	TRBJ2-1	many	CSARTGTTYNEQFF	TGCAGTGCTAGGACCGGAACGACGTACAATGAGCAGTTCTTC
TRBV24-1	TRBD2	TRBJ2-5	-	CATSDPTSGQETQYF	TGTGCCACCAGTGATCCGACTAGCGGACAAGAGACCCAGTACTTC
TRBV10-3	-	TRBJ1-5	few	CAIRAYSNQPQHF	TGTGCCATCAGAGCGTATAGCAATCAGCCCCAGCATTTT
TRBV11-2	TRBD1	TRBJ1-4	many	CASSPRDRTTNEKLFF	TGTGCCAGCAGCCCCCGGGACAGGACAACTAATGAAAAACTGTTTTTT
TRBV27	TRBD2	TRBJ2-7	-	CASRAGIYYEQYF	TGTGCCAGCAGAGCGGGAATTTACTACGAGCAGTACTTC
TRBV7-2	TRBD1	TRBJ1-1	many	CASSDRDSEAFF	TGTGCCAGCAGCGACCGGGACAGTGAAGCTTTCTTT
TRBV10-3	-	TRBJ1-6	-	CAISESPGGNSPLHF	TGTGCCATCAGTGAGTCGCCGGGGGGGAATTCACCCCTCCACTTT
TRBV28	TRBD1	TRBJ2-7	many	CASSSYGGQGALYEQYF	TGTGCCAGCAGTTCATATGGGGGACAGGGGGCGTTGTACGAGCAGTACTTC
TRBV5-1	TRBD1	TRBJ1-1	many	CASRSVTGGLGTEAFF	TGCGCCAGCAGATCAGTGACAGGGGGTTTGGGCACTGAAGCTTTCTTT
TRBV27	-	TRBJ2-6	-	CASSFDVSGANVLTF	TGTGCCAGCAGTTTTGACGTCTCTGGGGCCAACGTCCTGACTTTC
TRBV5-1	TRBD2	TRBJ2-7	many	CASSEGGAGGYEQYF	TGCGCCAGCAGCGAAGGTGGAGCGGGGGGTTACGAGCAGTACTTC
TRBV27	-	TRBJ1-2	few	CASSPQIFEVPRYGYTF	TGTGCCAGCAGTCCGCAGATTTTTGAAGTCCCTCGCTATGGCTACACCTTC
TRBV5-1	-	TRBJ2-2	many	CASSSFWGARNTGELFF	TGCGCCAGCAGCTCCTTTTGGGGGGCGAGGAACACCGGGGAGCTGTTTTTT
TRBV19	TRBD1	TRBJ1-5	-	CASSMGQGVDQPQHF	TGTGCCAGTAGTATGGGACAGGGCGTGGATCAGCCCCAGCATTTT
TRBV12-5	TRBD2	TRBJ2-4	few	CASGLRLADIQYF	TGTGCTAGTGGTTTGAGACTAGCGGACATTCAGTACTTC
TRBV18	TRBD1	TRBJ1-5	many	CASSQGQGHQPQHF	TGTGCCAGCTCACAAGGACAGGGGCATCAGCCCCAGCATTTT
TRBV24-1	-	TRBJ1-2	few	CATSDANSYGYTF	TGTGCCACCAGTGATGCCAACAGCTATGGCTACACCTTC
TRBV20-1	-	TRBJ1-2	many	CSASTGRDDYGYTF	TGCAGTGCTAGTACAGGGCGGGACGACTATGGCTACACCTTC
TRBV7-9	TRBD1	TRBJ1-5	few	CASSPDRVQPQHF	TGTGCCAGCAGCCCGGACAGGGTGCAGCCCCAGCATTTT
TRBV7-9	-	TRBJ1-6	few	CASSFSAEGLPLHF	TGTGCCAGCAGCTTCAGCGCAGAAGGATTGCCCCTCCACTTT
TRBV7-2	TRBD1	TRBJ1-1	many	CASSIRQGVNTEAFF	TGTGCCAGCAGCATAAGACAGGGGGTGAACACTGAAGCTTTCTTT
TRBV30	-	TRBJ2-1	-	CAWSDDSYNEQFF	TGTGCCTGGAGCGACGATTCCTACAATGAGCAGTTCTTC
TRBV5-1	TRBD1	TRBJ1-1	many	CASSLGSRGQGAFF	TGCGCCAGCAGCTTGGGCAGTAGAGGACAGGGTGCTTTCTTT
TRBV24-1	TRBD1	TRBJ2-7	many	CATSDSRTGNVEQYF	TGTGCCACCAGTGATTCGAGGACAGGGAATGTGGAGCAGTACTTC
TRBV7-9	-	TRBJ2-5	many	CASSLAIGGAEETQYF	TGTGCCAGCAGCTTAGCGATCGGGGGCGCGGAGGAGACCCAGTACTTC
TRBV9	-	TRBJ2-6	-	CASSVKGSGANVLTF	TGTGCCAGCAGCGTTAAGGGATCTGGGGCCAACGTCCTGACTTTC
TRBV20-1	-	TRBJ1-4	-	CSARDARGGEKLFF	TGCAGTGCTAGAGATGCACGAGGAGGGGAAAAACTGTTTTTT
TRBV12-3/TRBV12-4	TRBD1	TRBJ2-7	many	CASSYRDRLYEQYF	TGTGCCAGCAGCTACCGGGACAGACTCTACGAGCAGTACTTC
TRBV19	TRBD1	TRBJ1-2	-	CASSISGTGYYGYTF	TGTGCCAGTAGTATTTCGGGGACAGGGTACTATGGCTACACCTTC
TRBV27	-	TRBJ1-1	-	CATLLRHPSSPGTEAFF	TGTGCCACCCTCCTAAGACATCCAAGTTCTCCGGGCACTGAAGCTTTCTTT
TRBV4-1	-	TRBJ2-7	-	CASSQVLKGGYEQYF	TGCGCCAGCAGCCAAGTCTTAAAAGGGGGCTACGAGCAGTACTTC
TRBV2	TRBD2	TRBJ2-1	many	CASRKLAGTYNEQFF	TGTGCCAGCAGAAAACTAGCGGGAACCTACAATGAGCAGTTCTTC
TRBV12-3/TRBV12-4	-	TRBJ2-6	-	CASRAPQVSGANVLTF	TGTGCCAGCAGAGCGCCACAGGTCTCTGGGGCCAACGTCCTGACTTTC
TRBV15	-	TRBJ2-2	few	CATSSRDRTGELFF	TGTGCCACCAGCAGTCGGGATCGGACCGGGGAGCTGTTTTTT